This T cell receptor beta chain is drawn from a study of T cell clones after liver transplantation. Looking at the study overall: Graft-donor-reactive sequences were compared with third-party-reactive TCRbeta sequences from pre-transplant mixed lymphocyte reactions.

TCRdb keeps only in-frame clones here, not all; method: immunoSEQ multiplex PCR. Of 98,000 or so clones in the sample, 82% were seen once. V lost 7 bases and J lost 7; bases outside the gene matches: 3. The CDR3 is 14 amino acids. Germline lookup yields CDR1 SNHLY and CDR2 FYNNEI. The rearrangement joins TRBV2 to TRBJ2-1; TRBD2 matches 14 bases. The source was CD4+ T cells from blood, collected before liver transplant. The source of this sequence is a human donor who received a liver transplant. Here the CDR3 reads CASTGTSGSNEQFF. CDR3 bases: TGTGCCAGCACGGGGACTAGCGGGAGTAATGAGCAGTTCTTC.